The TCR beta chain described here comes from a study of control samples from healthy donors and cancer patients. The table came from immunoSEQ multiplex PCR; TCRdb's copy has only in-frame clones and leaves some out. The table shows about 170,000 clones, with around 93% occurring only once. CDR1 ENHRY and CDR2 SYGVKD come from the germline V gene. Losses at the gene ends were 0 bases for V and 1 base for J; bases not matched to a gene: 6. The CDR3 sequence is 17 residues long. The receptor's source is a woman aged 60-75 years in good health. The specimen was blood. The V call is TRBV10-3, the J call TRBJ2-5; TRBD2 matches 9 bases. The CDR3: CAISESGPSGAQETQYF. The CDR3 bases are TGTGCCATCAGTGAGTCGGGGCCTAGCGGGGCCCAAGAGACCCAGTACTTC.